The rows below give T cell receptor beta chains drawn from one sample of a study of radiotherapy plus CTLA-4 blockade in lung cancer. Measured with immunoSEQ multiplex PCR; TCRdb has only the in-frame clones, and not every one. The sample records approximately 60,000 clones, 82% being singletons. This material consisted of peripheral blood, taken from a patient treated with radiotherapy plus ipilimumab. These receptors all come from a human donor with non-small cell lung cancer whose response to radiotherapy plus ipilimumab could not be evaluated. Both conserved end residues are trimmed from each CDR3. Each record gives: V gene, J gene, CDR3 protein.

V gene: TRBV27
J gene: TRBJ2-7
CDR3 protein: ASSHWTGGYEQY

V gene: TRBV7-2
J gene: TRBJ1-6
CDR3 protein: ASSLGIFGGYNSPLH

V gene: TRBV7-2
J gene: TRBJ2-7
CDR3 protein: ASSLTGGSYEQY

V gene: TRBV10-3
J gene: TRBJ2-7
CDR3 protein: AISWDRNYEQY

V gene: TRBV19
J gene: TRBJ1-3
CDR3 protein: ASRRQPSGNTIY

V gene: TRBV7-9
J gene: TRBJ2-1
CDR3 protein: ASSATSGRAGEQF

V gene: TRBV11-2
J gene: TRBJ2-7
CDR3 protein: ASSLGQLAYEQY

V gene: TRBV7-9
J gene: TRBJ2-7
CDR3 protein: ASSLAQEEQY

V gene: TRBV6-6
J gene: TRBJ2-7
CDR3 protein: ASTLPGTSESEQY

V gene: TRBV21-1
J gene: TRBJ2-7
CDR3 protein: ASKGLAGWPYEQY

V gene: TRBV2
J gene: TRBJ1-6
CDR3 protein: ASSGMFGLTTLH

V gene: TRBV7-2
J gene: TRBJ2-7
CDR3 protein: ASSLGQGDEQY

V gene: TRBV30
J gene: TRBJ2-1
CDR3 protein: AWSVQLGGEQF

V gene: TRBV19
J gene: TRBJ2-2
CDR3 protein: ASSIKGAGELF

V gene: TRBV10-2
J gene: TRBJ2-1
CDR3 protein: ASSPTSGGAIEQF

V gene: TRBV6-5
J gene: TRBJ1-5
CDR3 protein: ASSPTGLGNQPQH

V gene: TRBV9
J gene: TRBJ2-1
CDR3 protein: ASSAQGMYNEQF

V gene: TRBV7-9
J gene: TRBJ1-5
CDR3 protein: ASSQTGGNQPQH

V gene: TRBV11-2
J gene: TRBJ1-1
CDR3 protein: ASSADRGRLAF

V gene: TRBV7-2
J gene: TRBJ2-3
CDR3 protein: ASSLLAGGAMAGTQY

V gene: TRBV10-3
J gene: TRBJ1-1
CDR3 protein: AIVSDRGKTEAF

V gene: TRBV7-6
J gene: TRBJ2-3
CDR3 protein: ASSLTGGSTDTQY

V gene: TRBV5-5
J gene: TRBJ2-5
CDR3 protein: ASSLAPAGAAEVGQY

V gene: TRBV4-1
J gene: TRBJ2-2
CDR3 protein: ASSQPLRGTGELF

V gene: TRBV7-9
J gene: TRBJ2-1
CDR3 protein: ASSLGTSGTSSYNEQF

V gene: TRBV14
J gene: TRBJ1-2
CDR3 protein: ASSQVAGVYGYT

V gene: TRBV2
J gene: TRBJ2-7
CDR3 protein: ASSPTSRSYEQY

V gene: TRBV27
J gene: TRBJ1-2
CDR3 protein: ASSLSGSLSGYGYT

V gene: TRBV5-1
J gene: TRBJ1-1
CDR3 protein: ASSLNRQDFATF

V gene: TRBV28
J gene: TRBJ1-2
CDR3 protein: ASSLTGTGASGYT

V gene: TRBV20-1
J gene: TRBJ1-2
CDR3 protein: SANSPVRYT

V gene: TRBV6-5
J gene: TRBJ1-2
CDR3 protein: ASSYAGGNYGYT

V gene: TRBV13
J gene: TRBJ2-7
CDR3 protein: ASSVGQGAYEQY

V gene: TRBV19
J gene: TRBJ2-3
CDR3 protein: ASSTRTSGSDTQY

V gene: TRBV7-2
J gene: TRBJ2-1
CDR3 protein: ASSLVSTSYNEQF

V gene: TRBV7-2
J gene: TRBJ2-1
CDR3 protein: ASSLDPGAYNEQF

V gene: TRBV2
J gene: TRBJ1-2
CDR3 protein: ASRGQAPYGYT

V gene: TRBV18
J gene: TRBJ2-7
CDR3 protein: ASSPPPGATYEQY

V gene: TRBV10-2
J gene: TRBJ1-1
CDR3 protein: ASSVSGGQGTEAF

V gene: TRBV29-1
J gene: TRBJ2-2
CDR3 protein: SALQGGTGELF

V gene: TRBV9
J gene: TRBJ1-1
CDR3 protein: ASSVGHLNTEAF

V gene: TRBV2
J gene: TRBJ1-2
CDR3 protein: ASTQLRGRGNGYT

V gene: TRBV25-1
J gene: TRBJ2-3
CDR3 protein: ASNYFNTQY

V gene: TRBV2
J gene: TRBJ1-1
CDR3 protein: ASSEDLTGEAF

V gene: TRBV4-1
J gene: TRBJ2-3
CDR3 protein: ASSQVLAGGPTDTQY

V gene: TRBV14
J gene: TRBJ2-3
CDR3 protein: ASSQLGEDTQY